The present entry profiles one TCR beta chain with its context. This specimen comes from a study of blood T cell repertoires in COVID-19. Overall study: Donors in the United States, Italy and Spain gave samples during acute or convalescent COVID-19. PBMCs, B-cell-depleted T cells, or T cells were the source of the cDNA or gDNA that made up the material.

Original processing notes: Estimates of nucleated cell counts were drawn from the amplification of reference gene primers. Assay: immunoSEQ multiplex PCR; the TCRdb copy retains only in-frame clones and omits some. D and trimming come from the DNA, and the V and J calls and clone size come from that table. This sample has some 300,000 clones, with around nine tenths found just once. Germline assignment: CDR1 SGHDT and CDR2 YYEEEE. Between the trimmed V and J ends, which lost 0 bases and 6 bases, there was a span of 6 bases. This CDR3 region has 12 residues. Participants' own reports of clinical history determined their cohort assignment.

This chain connects TRBV5-6 to TRBJ1-1; D gene unclear. The receptor's source is a woman between 50 and 59 years old who had been exposed to COVID-19. Source material: PBMCs or T cells enriched from blood (not recorded which). In DNA form, the CDR3 reads TGTGCCAGCAGCTTGGGACTCTCTGAAGCTTTCTTT. This sequence encodes CASSLGLSEAFF.